This passage covers 18 T cell receptor beta chains from one sample sequenced in a study of T cell responses to AZD1222 COVID-19 vaccine. The protocol was immunoSEQ multiplex PCR, while the TCRdb copy is restricted to in-frame clones and leaves out a portion. This sample has 160,000 or so clones, with around 90% found just once. Specimen: peripheral blood, collected on day 0 of AZD1222 vaccination. The receptors originated from an adult in good health.

This clone was picked up a small number of times. The rearrangement joins TRBV19 to TRBJ1-1; D is unresolved. Germline V gives CDR1 LNHDA, CDR2 SQIVND (reference sequence). V was clipped by 3 bases and J by 5 bases, with 10 bases between them. The length of the CDR3 is 13 residues. The CDR3 DNA is TGTGCCAGTAGTATCGACTTGGGGACTGAAGCTTTCTTT. Its translation is CASSIDLGTEAFF. The full variable domain, in which reference TRBV19 and TRBJ1-1 provide the parts outside the CDR3, is DGGITQSPKYLFRKEGQNVTLSCEQNLNHDAMYWYRQDPGQGLRLIYYSQIVNDFQKGDIAEGYSVSREKKESFPLTVTSAQKNPTAFYLCASSIDLGTEAFFGQGTRLTVV.

The chain recombines TRBV25-1 with TRBJ1-5, with D unresolved. V was cut by 6 bases and J by 3 bases, with 12 bases left in between. CDR3 length: 14 amino acids. CDR1 is MGHDK, CDR2 SYGVNS, per germline. The CDR3 protein is CASRETGFNQPQHF. The CDR3 coding sequence is TGTGCCAGCAGGGAGACGGGTTTCAATCAGCCCCAGCATTTT.

CDR3 sequence reads: CASSLDTSYGYTF. The CDR3 DNA reads as TGCGCCAGCAGTTTAGACACCTCCTATGGCTACACCTTC. J is TRBJ1-2 and V is TRBV5-1; the D is unclear. This CDR3 spans 13 amino acids. CDR1 and CDR2 from the germline V gene are SGHRS and YFSETQ. Between the trimmed V and J ends, which lost 5 bases and 4 bases, there was a span of 12 bases.

The chain employs TRBV21-1 and TRBJ1-1; the table's D gene call, TRBD1, was not cross checked with the DNA. TRBV21-1 is listed as a pseudogene. This CDR3 has 21 amino acids. CDR3 nucleotides: TGTGCCAGCAGCAAAGCGTCCCTGGACATGGGCAGGCTCTCGCTTGACACTGAAGCTTTCTTT. Translated, it gives CASSKASLDMGRLSLDTEAFF.

The V gene is TRBV2, the J gene TRBJ2-2, with no clear D. The CDR3 is made up of 13 amino acids. Deletions cut 2 bases from V and 7 bases from J, with 8 bases between. Germline CDR1 and CDR2: SNHLY and FYNNEI. The CDR3 sequence is CASSERVIGELFF. In nucleotides, the CDR3 is TGTGCCAGCAGTGAAAGGGTGATCGGGGAGCTGTTTTTT.

The V gene is TRBV6-5, the J gene TRBJ1-3; D is unclear. CDR1 MNHEY and CDR2 SVGAGI come from the germline V gene. This CDR3 region has 12 residues. Trimming took 4 bases from V and 2 from J, leaving 3 bases between them. CDR3 in amino acids: CASSSAGNTIYF. CDR3 DNA: TGTGCCAGCAGTTCGGCTGGAAACACCATATATTTT.

For the CDR3, the DNA is TGTGCCAGCAGCTGGGATCATAGCGGCAATCAGCCCCAGCATTTT. This encodes CASSWDHSGNQPQHF. The chain carries TRBV7-2 and TRBJ1-5; no reliable D call. The V end lost 4 bases, the J end lost 2 bases, and 12 bases lay between the germline ends. From germline, CDR1 is SGHTA and CDR2 FQGNSA. The CDR3 has 15 residues.

This clone appeared a few times. This chain joins TRBV21-1 and TRBJ2-3; the D call of TRBD2 is as the table states it, not checked on the DNA. TRBV21-1 is a pseudogene segment. The CDR3 is 19 amino acids. The CDR3 DNA is TGTGCCAGCAGCAAAGCGCAAAGCGGGAGGGCCCGGAGCACAGATACGCAGTATTTT. Protein product: CASSKAQSGRARSTDTQYF.

The gene calls are TRBV5-6 and TRBJ1-2; D is uncertain. Trimming pared 1 base from V and 8 bases from J, leaving 6 bases between. Germline values: CDR1 SGHDT, CDR2 YYEEEE. This CDR3 contains 11 residues. The CDR3 loop reads CASSLLGGYTF. CDR3 nucleotide sequence: TGTGCCAGCAGCTTGTTGGGGGGCTACACCTTC.

The chain has TRBV19 and TRBJ2-2; no clear D gene. The germline V gene has CDR1 LNHDA and CDR2 SQIVND (reference sequence). This CDR3 is 12 amino acids long. V was clipped by 7 bases and J by 6 bases, with 9 bases between them. The CDR3 DNA reads TGTGCCAGTATAGGCGTTCCCGGGGAGCTGTTTTTT. This translates into CASIGVPGELFF.

As DNA, the CDR3 is TGTGCCAGCAGTGAAGAGCGGGGGTCCTACGAGCAGTACTTC. Translation gives CASSEERGSYEQYF. J is TRBJ2-7 and V is TRBV2; TRBD2 matches 8 bases. Germline CDR1 is SNHLY and CDR2 is FYNNEI. This CDR3 region has 14 residues. Trimming removed 1 base from V and 1 base from J; junction bases left unmatched: 0.

V is TRBV18 and J is TRBJ1-1; perhaps TRBD1 as D (6 bases). CDR3 length equals 12 residues. V lost 4 bases and J 7 bases, leaving 10 bases between the germline ends. Germline loops: CDR1 KGHSH, CDR2 LQKENI. The CDR3 DNA follows: TGTGCCAGCTCACTTAACAGGGTTGAAGCTTTCTTT. Translated, it gives CASSLNRVEAFF.

The rearrangement joins TRBV12-3 or TRBV12-4 to TRBJ2-7; TRBD1 aligns across 7 bases. V lost 5 bases, J lost 6 bases, and 4 bases stayed unmatched. The CDR3 has 12 amino acids. The CDR3: CASSRGTAEQYF. CDR3 nucleotide sequence: TGTGCCAGCAGTAGAGGGACAGCCGAGCAGTACTTC.

The genes are TRBV11-2 and TRBJ1-1; TRBD1 aligns across 7 bases. Germline V gene sequence: CDR1 SGHAT, CDR2 FQNNGV. This CDR3 is built from 14 residues. The V segment lost 1 base and the J segment 5 bases; nucleotides outside the gene matches: 4. The DNA for the CDR3 is TGTGCCAGCAGCTTAGTGCAGGGGGGGACTGAAGCTTTCTTT. Its translation is CASSLVQGGTEAFF.

The chain couples TRBV5-5 to TRBJ1-1; 10 bases line up with TRBD1. This CDR3 comprises 15 residues. Trimming took 6 bases from V and 4 from J; bases not matched to a gene: 9. The germline V gene encodes CDR1 SGHKS and CDR2 YYEKEE (reference sequence). The CDR3 coding sequence is TGTGCCAGCATAAGGGTCGGGACAGGGGTCACTGAAGCTTTCTTT. It translates to CASIRVGTGVTEAFF.

The chain couples TRBV7-9 to TRBJ2-7; D is possibly TRBD2 (5 bases). The V gene's germline CDR1 is SEHNR and CDR2 FQNEAQ (reference sequence). This CDR3 region has 16 residues. The V end was cut by 1 base, the J end by 3 bases, with 16 bases between. CDR3 sequence (DNA): TGTGCCAGCAGCTTAGGGTTAGGACTGCGACGCTACGAGCAGTACTTC. It is translated as CASSLGLGLRRYEQYF.

The gene calls are TRBV29-1 and TRBJ1-1, with 9 nucleotides matching TRBD1. Germline V CDR1 and CDR2: SQVTM, ANQGSEA. V lost 7 bases, J lost 7 bases, and 4 bases stayed unmatched. This CDR3 has 11 amino acids. CDR3 DNA sequence: TGCAGCGGTGGACAGGGGTATGAAGCTTTCTTT. Translating gives CSGGQGYEAFF.

The chain combines TRBV19 with TRBJ1-1; D is uncertain. The CDR3 sequence is 13 residues long. In germline, CDR1 is LNHDA, CDR2 SQIVND (reference sequence). The V and J ends lost 4 bases and 1 base respectively, with 7 bases between them. For the CDR3, the DNA is TGTGCCAGTAGTACTTACACGAACACTGAAGCTTTCTTT. It encodes CASSTYTNTEAFF.